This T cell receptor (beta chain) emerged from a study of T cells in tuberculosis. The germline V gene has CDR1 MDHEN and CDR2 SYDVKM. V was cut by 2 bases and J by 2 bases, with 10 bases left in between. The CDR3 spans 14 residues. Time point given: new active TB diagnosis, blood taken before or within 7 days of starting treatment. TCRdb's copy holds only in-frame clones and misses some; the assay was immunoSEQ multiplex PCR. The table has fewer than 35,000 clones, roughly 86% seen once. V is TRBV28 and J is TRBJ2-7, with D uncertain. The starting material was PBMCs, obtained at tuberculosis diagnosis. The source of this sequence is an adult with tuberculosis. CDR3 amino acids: CASSLGGPPYEQYF. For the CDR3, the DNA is TGTGCCAGCAGTTTAGGTGGCCCTCCCTACGAGCAGTACTTC.